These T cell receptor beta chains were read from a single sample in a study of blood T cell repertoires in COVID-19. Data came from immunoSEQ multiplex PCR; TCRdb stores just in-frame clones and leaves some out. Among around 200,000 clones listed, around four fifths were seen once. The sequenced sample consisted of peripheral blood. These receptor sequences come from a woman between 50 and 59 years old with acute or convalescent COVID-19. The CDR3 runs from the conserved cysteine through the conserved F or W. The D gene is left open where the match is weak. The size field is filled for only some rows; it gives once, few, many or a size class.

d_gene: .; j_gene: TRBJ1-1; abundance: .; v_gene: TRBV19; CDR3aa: CASSISLNTEAFF; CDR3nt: TGTGCCAGTAGTATCTCTTTGAACACTGAAGCTTTCTTT
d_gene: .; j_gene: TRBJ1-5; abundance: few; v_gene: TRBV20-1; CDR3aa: CSASRQTYSNQPQHF; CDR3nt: TGCAGTGCTAGTCGACAGACCTATAGCAATCAGCCCCAGCATTTT
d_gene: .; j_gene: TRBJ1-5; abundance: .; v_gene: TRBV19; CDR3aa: CASIQSTGSNQPQHF; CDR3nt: TGTGCCAGTATCCAATCGACAGGTAGCAATCAGCCCCAGCATTTT
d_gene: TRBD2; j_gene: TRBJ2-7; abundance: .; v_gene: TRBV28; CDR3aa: CASSTGLAREQYF; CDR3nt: TGTGCCAGCAGTACAGGACTAGCTAGGGAGCAGTACTTC
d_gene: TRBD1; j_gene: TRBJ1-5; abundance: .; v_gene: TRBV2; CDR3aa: CASSELQGANQPQHF; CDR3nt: TGTGCCAGCAGTGAATTACAGGGGGCAAATCAGCCCCAGCATTTT
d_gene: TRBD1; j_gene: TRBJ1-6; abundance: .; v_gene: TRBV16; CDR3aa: CASSVGQSNSPLHF; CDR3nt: TGTGCCAGCAGCGTGGGACAGTCGAATTCACCCCTCCACTTT
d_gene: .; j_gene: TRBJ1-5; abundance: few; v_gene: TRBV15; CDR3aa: CATSRASTVDQPQHF; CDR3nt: TGTGCCACCAGCAGAGCTTCGACAGTGGATCAGCCCCAGCATTTT
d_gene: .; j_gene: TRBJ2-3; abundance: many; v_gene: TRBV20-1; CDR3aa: CSASRTTGTDTQYF; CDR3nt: TGCAGTGCCAGTCGTACAACAGGCACAGATACGCAGTATTTT
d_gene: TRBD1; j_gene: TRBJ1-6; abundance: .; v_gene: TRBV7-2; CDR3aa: CASSPDRGLDSPLHF; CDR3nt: TGTGCCAGCAGCCCTGACAGGGGGTTGGATTCACCCCTCCACTTT
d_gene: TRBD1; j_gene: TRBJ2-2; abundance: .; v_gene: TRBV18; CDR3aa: CASSRTQGANTGELFF; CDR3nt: TGTGCCAGCTCACGCACGCAGGGGGCCAACACCGGGGAGCTGTTTTTT
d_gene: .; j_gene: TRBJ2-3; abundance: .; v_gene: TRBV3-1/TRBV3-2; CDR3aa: CASSQVTGTDTQYF; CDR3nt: TGTGCCAGCAGCCAAGTGACGGGGACAGATACGCAGTATTTT
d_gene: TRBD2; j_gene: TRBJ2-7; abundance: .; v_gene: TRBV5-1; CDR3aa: CASRLGLAATYEQYF; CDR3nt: TGCGCCAGCAGACTGGGACTAGCGGCCACCTACGAGCAGTACTTC
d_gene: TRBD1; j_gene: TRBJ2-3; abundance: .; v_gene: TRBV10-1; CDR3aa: CASSLQGPTDTQYF; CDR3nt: TGCGCCAGCAGCCTACAGGGGCCGACAGATACGCAGTATTTT
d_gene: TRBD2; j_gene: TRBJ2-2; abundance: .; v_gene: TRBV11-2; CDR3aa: CASSLRTQTSDTGELFF; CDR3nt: TGTGCCAGCAGCTTACGCACCCAGACTAGCGACACCGGGGAGCTGTTTTTT
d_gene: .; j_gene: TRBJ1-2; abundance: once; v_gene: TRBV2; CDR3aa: CASSDDLGGYGYTF; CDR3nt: TGTGCCAGCAGTGATGATTTGGGGGGCTATGGCTACACCTTC
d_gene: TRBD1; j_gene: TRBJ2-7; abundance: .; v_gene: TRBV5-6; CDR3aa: CASGRDRGHEQYF; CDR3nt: TGTGCCAGCGGCCGGGACAGGGGCCACGAGCAGTACTTC
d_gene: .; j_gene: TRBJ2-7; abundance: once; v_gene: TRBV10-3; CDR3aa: CAISARIGQTYEQYF; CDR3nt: TGTGCCATCAGTGCCCGGATCGGACAAACCTACGAGCAGTACTTC
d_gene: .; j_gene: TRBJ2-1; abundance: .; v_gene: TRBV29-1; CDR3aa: CSVPGPRNEQFF; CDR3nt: TGCAGCGTCCCGGGTCCAAGGAATGAGCAGTTCTTC
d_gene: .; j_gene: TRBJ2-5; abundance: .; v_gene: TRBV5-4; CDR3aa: CASSPAGGETQYF; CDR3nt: TGTGCCAGCAGCCCGGCGGGTGGGGAGACCCAGTACTTC
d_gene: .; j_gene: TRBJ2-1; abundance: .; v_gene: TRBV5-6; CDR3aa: CASFRAVQGNEQFF; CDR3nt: TGTGCCAGCTTCAGGGCGGTTCAGGGGAATGAGCAGTTCTTC
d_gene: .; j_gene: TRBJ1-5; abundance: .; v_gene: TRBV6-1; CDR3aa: CASSESDGGNQPQHF; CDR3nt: TGTGCCAGCAGTGAATCGGACGGGGGCAATCAGCCCCAGCATTTT
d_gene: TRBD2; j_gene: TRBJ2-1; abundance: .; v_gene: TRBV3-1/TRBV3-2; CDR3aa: CASSARLARDNEQFF; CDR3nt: TGTGCCAGCAGCGCCCGACTAGCGAGAGACAATGAGCAGTTCTTC
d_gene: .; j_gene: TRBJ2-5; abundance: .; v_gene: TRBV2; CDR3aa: CASSDTGITQETQYF; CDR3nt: TGTGCCAGCAGTGATACGGGGATTACTCAAGAGACCCAGTACTTC
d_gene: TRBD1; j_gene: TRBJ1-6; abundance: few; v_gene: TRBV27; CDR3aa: CASSWTGGNSPLHF; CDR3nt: TGTGCCAGCAGCTGGACAGGGGGTAATTCACCCCTCCACTTT
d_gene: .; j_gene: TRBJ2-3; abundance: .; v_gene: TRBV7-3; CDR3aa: CASSLIITDTQYF; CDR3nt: TGTGCCAGCAGCTTAATCATCACAGATACGCAGTATTTT
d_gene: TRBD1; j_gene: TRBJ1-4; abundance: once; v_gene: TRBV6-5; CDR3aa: CASSYAQGAEKLFF; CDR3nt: TGTGCCAGCAGTTACGCACAGGGGGCAGAAAAACTGTTTTTT
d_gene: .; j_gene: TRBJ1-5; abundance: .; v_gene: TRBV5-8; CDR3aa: CASSRGLQMGQPQHF; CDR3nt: TGTGCCAGCAGCAGGGGTCTCCAAATGGGGCAGCCCCAGCATTTT
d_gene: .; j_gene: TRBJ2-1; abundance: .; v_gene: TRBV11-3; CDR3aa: CASSSGSYNEQFF; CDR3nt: TGTGCCAGCAGCTCCGGGTCCTACAATGAGCAGTTCTTC
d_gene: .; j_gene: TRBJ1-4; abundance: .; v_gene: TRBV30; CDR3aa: CAWSGDNRNEKLFF; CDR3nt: TGTGCCTGGAGTGGGGACAATCGTAATGAAAAACTGTTTTTT
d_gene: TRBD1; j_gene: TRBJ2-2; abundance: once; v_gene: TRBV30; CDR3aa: CAWSVLGTGRGELFF; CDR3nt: TGTGCCTGGAGTGTATTGGGGACAGGGCGTGGGGAGCTGTTTTTT
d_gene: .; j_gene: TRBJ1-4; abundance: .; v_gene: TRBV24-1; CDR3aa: CATSDAGPQGEPLVRLFF; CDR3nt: TGTGCCACCAGTGATGCGGGGCCTCAGGGCGAGCCTTTGGTTAGACTGTTTTTT
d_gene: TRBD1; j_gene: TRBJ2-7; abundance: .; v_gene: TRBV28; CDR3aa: CASSFVRQGAVEQYF; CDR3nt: TGTGCCAGCAGTTTTGTTCGTCAGGGGGCTGTCGAGCAGTACTTC
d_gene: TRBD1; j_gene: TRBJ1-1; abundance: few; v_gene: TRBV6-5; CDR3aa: CASGQGLGNTEAFF; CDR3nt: TGTGCCAGTGGACAGGGGCTGGGGAACACTGAAGCTTTCTTT
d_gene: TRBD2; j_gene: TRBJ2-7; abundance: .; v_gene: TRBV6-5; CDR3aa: CASSYSLAGGVDEQYF; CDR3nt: TGTGCCAGCAGTTACTCGTTAGCGGGAGGGGTCGACGAGCAGTACTTC
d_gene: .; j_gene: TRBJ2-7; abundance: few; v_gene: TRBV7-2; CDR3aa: CASSFRRESYEQYF; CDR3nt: TGTGCCAGCAGCTTTAGGAGGGAATCCTACGAGCAGTACTTC
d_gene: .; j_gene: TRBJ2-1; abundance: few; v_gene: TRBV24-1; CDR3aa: CATSDLSSNEQFF; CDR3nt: TGTGCCACCAGTGATTTGTCCAGCAATGAGCAGTTCTTC
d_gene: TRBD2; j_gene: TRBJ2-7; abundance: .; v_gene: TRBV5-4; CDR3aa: CASSIPSSREGKEQYF; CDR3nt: TGTGCCAGCAGCATACCTAGCTCCCGGGAGGGTAAAGAGCAGTACTTC
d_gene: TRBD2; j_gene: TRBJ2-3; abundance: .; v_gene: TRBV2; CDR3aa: CASRARYGLADTDTQYF; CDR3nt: TGTGCCAGCAGGGCAAGATACGGACTAGCGGACACAGATACGCAGTATTTT
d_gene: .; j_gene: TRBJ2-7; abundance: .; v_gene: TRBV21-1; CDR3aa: CASTGRGSYEQYF; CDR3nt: TGTGCCAGCACAGGACGGGGCTCCTACGAGCAGTACTTC
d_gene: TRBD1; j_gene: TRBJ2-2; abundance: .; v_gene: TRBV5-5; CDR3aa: CATKGALDTGELFF; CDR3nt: TGTGCCACCAAGGGGGCGCTGGACACCGGGGAGCTGTTTTTT
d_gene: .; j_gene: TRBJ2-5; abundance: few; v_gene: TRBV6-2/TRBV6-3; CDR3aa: CASSHWDFQETQYF; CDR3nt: TGTGCCAGCAGTCACTGGGACTTTCAAGAGACCCAGTACTTC
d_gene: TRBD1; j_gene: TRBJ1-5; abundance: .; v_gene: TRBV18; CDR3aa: CASSETGGQPQHF; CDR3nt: TGTGCCAGCTCAGAGACAGGGGGACAGCCCCAGCATTTT
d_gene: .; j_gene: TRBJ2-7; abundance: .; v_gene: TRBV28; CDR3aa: CARFTGTHHYIYYEQYF; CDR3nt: TGTGCCAGATTTACCGGGACTCACCATTACATTTACTACGAGCAGTACTTC